The clone carrying this TCR beta chain appeared once. Its target is not known. These data belong to a study of T cells in Graves' hyperthyroidism and ophthalmopathy. Study outcomes and limitations: Within blood appeared most thyroid clonotypes that had expanded above 0.001.

The CDR3 extends over 17 amino acids. V was shortened by 5 bases and J by 0 bases, with 19 bases between the two germline ends. The germline V gene encodes CDR1 SGHTA and CDR2 FQGTGA. Lactation, pregnancy, other autoimmune disease or uncontrolled infection excluded patients. Clinical symptoms, serum thyroxine and TRAb, thyroid ultrasound and orbital computed tomography were used for the diagnoses. Amplified TCR beta CDR3 regions came from RNA transcripts. The HTBI primer set was used in a first-round RT-PCR of the TCR CDR3. TCRdb itself ran the multiplex PCR reads through MiXCR, one entry per CDR3 protein. The sample lists about 210,000 distinct CDR3 sequences, 18% occurring once.

The chain employs TRBV7-3 and TRBJ1-1, with D tentatively TRBD1 (6 bases). The sequencing sample was made of blood. This receptor was identified in a man aged 35 to 55 with Graves' hyperthyroidism. The DNA for the CDR3 is TGTGCCAGCAGCCGACTAGCGGGGGCGGGCATGAACACTGAAGCTTTCTTT. This gives the protein CASSRLAGAGMNTEAFF.